This TCR beta chain was found in a study of control samples from healthy donors and cancer patients. The V and J ends lost 6 bases and 0 bases, in that order; junction bases with no gene match: 11. The CDR3 contains 17 residues. CDR1 and CDR2 from the germline V gene are MDHEN and SYDVKM. Clones were sequenced by immunoSEQ multiplex PCR, and TCRdb holds only the in-frame ones, with some missing. The sample consists of 120,000 or so clones, 91% of them appearing once. Sample: blood. This chain uses TRBV28 with TRBJ1-2; 9 bases match TRBD1. This receptor was identified in a woman aged 18-35 years in good health. CDR3 in DNA: TGTGCCAGCAGAACCCTATGGACAGGGGATGCTAACTATGGCTACACCTTC. Protein: CASRTLWTGDANYGYTF.